The 11 T cell receptor beta chains reported below all come from one sample, sequenced in a study of T-cell memory formation after mild COVID-19. Each CDR3 protein gets one entry after TCRdb re-called the 5' RACE reads with MiXCR. This table holds about 200,000 distinct CDR3 sequences, 18% found once. Material: PBMCs or a T cell subset sorted from them (not recorded which). The receptors originated from an adult woman who had mild COVID-19 (a few samples of this study predate the infection). Cell type and time point are not known.

This clonotype was recorded a few times. This chain connects TRBV25-1 to TRBJ2-2, with 7 bases matching TRBD1. CDR3 length equals 17 residues. Germline V gene lookup returns CDR1 MGHDK and CDR2 SYGVNS. V gave up 0 bases and J gave up 5 bases; unmatched junction bases: 9. In DNA, the CDR3 is TGTGCCAGCAGTGAATATCTCCGGGGCAGGGGGACCGGGGAGCTGTTTTTT. Translated, it gives CASSEYLRGRGTGELFF.

This clonotype occurred a few times. The rearrangement links TRBV2 to TRBJ2-7; possibly TRBD2 for D (5 bases). Trimming took off 6 bases at V and 3 bases at J, with 9 bases between the two ends. The CDR3 runs to 12 residues. CDR1 is SNHLY, CDR2 FYNNEI, per germline. The CDR3 region is CASSAEGYEQYF. The CDR3 DNA reads TGTGCCAGCAGCGCCGAGGGCTACGAGCAGTACTTC.

The table lists this clonotype with a few counts. The chain carries TRBV5-1 and TRBJ1-1; D gene uncertain. CDR1 and CDR2 from the germline V gene are SGHRS and YFSETQ. The CDR3 runs to 15 residues. The V gene lost 3 bases and the J gene lost 0 bases, with 12 bases spanning the gap. The CDR3: CASSSTPAVNTEAFF. In nucleotides, the CDR3 is TGCGCCAGCAGCTCGACTCCGGCCGTGAACACTGAAGCTTTCTTT.

The chain employs TRBV6-1 and TRBJ2-7; D is ambiguous. CDR1 MNHNS and CDR2 SASEGT come from the germline V gene. The CDR3 has 13 amino acids. V was pared by 5 bases and J by 3 bases, with 11 bases between. The CDR3 reads CASSITENYEQYF. CDR3 nucleotides: TGTGCCAGCAGTATAACGGAAAACTACGAGCAGTACTTC.

This chain links TRBV15 with TRBJ2-7; tentative D call: TRBD2 (7 bases). The V gene lost 3 bases and the J gene lost 2 bases, with 14 bases spanning the gap. Looked up from germline, CDR1 is LNHNV and CDR2 is YYDKDF (reference sequence). The CDR3 contains 15 residues. The CDR3 loop is CATSSGGRTTYEQYF. The DNA of the CDR3 is TGTGCCACCAGCAGCGGGGGGCGGACGACCTACGAGCAGTACTTC.

The sample holds a few counts of this clonotype. The chain joins TRBV4-2 to TRBJ2-2; D might be TRBD1 (5 bases). The ends were cut back, 2 bases at V and 5 bases at J, with 6 bases in the middle. CDR3 length: 13 residues. Per germline, CDR1 LGHNA and CDR2 YNFKEQ. The CDR3 sequence is CASSQPGTGELFF. In DNA form, the CDR3 reads TGTGCCAGCAGCCAACCAGGGACCGGGGAGCTGTTTTTT.

A few counts support this clonotype. The V gene is TRBV27, the J gene TRBJ1-5; D not resolved. CDR3 length: 13 amino acids. Germline CDR1 reads MNHEY; CDR2 reads SMNVEV (reference sequence). Trimming took 6 bases from V and 4 from J, leaving 10 bases between them. CDR3 coding DNA: TGTGCCAGCAGCCGATGGGGAAATCAGCCCCAGCATTTT. This encodes CASSRWGNQPQHF.

This chain links TRBV7-9 with TRBJ2-5, with D possibly called TRBD1 or TRBD2 (6 bases each). The CDR3 runs to 17 residues. Trimming removed 4 bases at V and 1 base at J, with 19 bases between. CDR1 is SEHNR and CDR2 is FQNEAQ in the germline V gene (reference sequence). The CDR3 is CASSSPRGGGPQETQYF. In nucleotides, the CDR3 is TGTGCCAGCAGCTCCCCCCGAGGTGGGGGGCCCCAAGAGACCCAGTACTTC.

V gene TRBV6-5 combines with J gene TRBJ1-4; D is unresolved. This CDR3 spans 14 amino acids. Germline V gives CDR1 MNHEY, CDR2 SVGAGI. Trimming shortened V by 6 bases and J by 0 bases, and 8 bases separated the two germline ends. DNA of the CDR3: TGTGCCAGCAGAAGAAACCCAACTAATGAAAAACTGTTTTTT. Its translation: CASRRNPTNEKLFF.

This clonotype was detected only a few times. The V and J genes are TRBV29-1 and TRBJ2-5, with D possibly matching TRBD2 (6 bases). The length of the CDR3 is 15 residues. The V end lost 4 bases, the J end lost 1 base, and 16 bases lay between the germline ends. CDR1 is SQVTM, CDR2 ANQGSEA, per germline. The CDR3 here is CSVGKREAVQETQYF. The CDR3 DNA follows: TGCAGCGTTGGTAAAAGGGAGGCGGTCCAAGAGACCCAGTACTTC.

Concerning this clonotype itself: The junction differs from germline at one of its ends, possibly a read error. The V call is TRBV7-7, the J call TRBJ2-5, with 7 bases lining up with TRBD2. CDR3 length: 16 residues. From germline, CDR1 is SSHAT and CDR2 FNYEAQ (reference sequence). This CDR3 is CASSRGGGPSGETQYF. The CDR3 DNA reads as TGTGCTAGCAGCCGCGGGGGAGGGCCCTCGGGGGAGACCCAGTACTTC. Looking up the rest from reference TRBV7-7 and TRBJ2-5 gives the full variable domain: GAGVSQSPRYKVTKRGQDVTLRCDPISSHATLYWYQQALGQGPEFLTYFNYEAQPDKSGLPSDRFSAERPEGSISTLTIQRTEQRDSAMYRCASSRGGGPSGETQYFGPGTRLLVL.